These 26 T cell receptor beta chains share one sample of origin, sequenced in a study of shared clonotypes between healthy human individuals. Naivety among CD8 cells was defined by CD45RO negativity and positive CCR7 selection, thereby excluding terminally differentiated effector memory CD45RA+ cells. Some clones are missing from TCRdb's copy, which holds only in-frame ones; the method was immunoSEQ multiplex PCR. Among millions of clones, just under 95% were seen once, and the ten largest hold 0.9% to 1.4%. Sequenced sample: naive CD8+ T cells sorted from blood. These receptors originate from a young man in good health.

A remark on this clone: The same CDR3 can be traced to other DNA sequences in this sample. The chain couples TRBV27 to TRBJ1-6; D gene ambiguous. V dropped 0 bases and J dropped 0 bases, with 9 bases sitting between them. The CDR3 runs to 17 residues. The germline CDR1 and CDR2 sequences are MNHEY and SMNVEV (reference sequence). In nucleotides, the CDR3 is TGTGCCAGCAGTTTATCCTCCGAGAGCTCCTATAATTCACCCCTCCACTTT. This sequence encodes CASSLSSESSYNSPLHF.

This clone occurred once. This specimen includes other DNA sequences encoding the same CDR3. This chain links TRBV7-9 with TRBJ2-7, with D uncertain. Trimming left V 1 base short and J 6 bases short, with 10 bases between. The CDR3 runs to 13 residues. Germline V gene lookup returns CDR1 SEHNR and CDR2 FQNEAQ (reference sequence). CDR3 loop: CASSLVSGSEQYF. In DNA form, the CDR3 reads TGTGCCAGCAGCTTAGTCTCCGGGTCCGAGCAGTACTTC.

A note on this clone: Other DNA sequences from this sample encode an identical CDR3 as well. The chain links TRBV27 to TRBJ2-7; D gene unclear. V lost 3 bases and J 2 bases, leaving 8 bases between the germline ends. Germline V CDR1 and CDR2: MNHEY, SMNVEV (reference sequence). The CDR3 totals 13 residues. The chain's CDR3 is CASSLRPPYEQYF. The CDR3 coding sequence is TGTGCCAGCAGTTTGCGGCCTCCCTACGAGCAGTACTTC.

This clone was observed once. The chain carries TRBV6-1 and TRBJ1-2; D call uncertain. CDR1 is MNHNS and CDR2 is SASEGT in the germline V gene. The CDR3 totals 12 residues. Trimming took off 8 bases at V and 3 bases at J, with 10 bases between the two ends. This CDR3 is CASLWADYGYTF. The CDR3 nucleotides read TGTGCCAGCTTGTGGGCGGACTATGGCTACACCTTC.

About this clone itself: Other DNA sequences in this specimen translate into the identical CDR3. CDR3 region: CASSLLPSYEQYF. CDR3 coding DNA: TGCGCCAGCAGCTTGCTACCCTCCTACGAGCAGTACTTC. The chain employs TRBV5-1 and TRBJ2-7; D call uncertain. Trimming stripped 1 base from V and 0 bases from J, with 5 bases between. The length of the CDR3 is 13 residues. CDR1 is SGHRS, CDR2 YFSETQ, per germline.

The genes are TRBV7-2 and TRBJ2-7, with 7 bases that match TRBD2. The germline gives CDR1 SGHTA, CDR2 FQGNSA. With 5 bases clipped from V and 6 bases from J, the junction kept 7 bases outside the gene matches. The CDR3 contains 13 residues. CDR3 sequence reads: CASSPGGGIEQYF. The CDR3 coding sequence is TGTGCCAGCAGCCCGGGGGGAGGGATCGAGCAGTACTTC.

This clone was recorded only once. The chain uses TRBV10-3 and TRBJ1-5; D remains unclear. The V gene lost 0 bases and the J gene lost 0 bases, with 3 bases spanning the gap. This CDR3 spans 14 amino acids. CDR1 is ENHRY, CDR2 SYGVKD, per germline. CDR3 region: CAISESTSNQPQHF. The CDR3 DNA is TGTGCCATCAGTGAGTCTACTAGCAATCAGCCCCAGCATTTT.

The chain links TRBV7-9 to TRBJ2-5, with 12 bases that match TRBD2. Losses at the gene ends were 8 bases for V and 1 base for J; bases not matched to a gene: 8. The CDR3 length is 16 residues. Germline-derived CDR1 and CDR2 are SEHNR and FQNEAQ (reference sequence). As DNA, the CDR3 is TGTGCCAGCCAGTTGGGACTAGCGGGCCTCCAAGAGACCCAGTACTTC. Translated, it gives CASQLGLAGLQETQYF.

In the case of this clone: This sample includes further DNA sequences coding for the same CDR3. The chain joins TRBV6-1 to TRBJ2-1, with TRBD2 as a possible D gene (5 bases). Germline CDR1 is MNHNS and CDR2 is SASEGT. CDR3 length: 14 amino acids. Trimming took off 3 bases at V and 3 bases at J, with 9 bases between the two ends. The CDR3 region has the DNA TGTGCCAGCAGTGATCGCGGACTCTACAATGAGCAGTTCTTC. As protein: CASSDRGLYNEQFF.

The rearrangement links TRBV19 to TRBJ1-2; no firm D call. Trimming cost V 6 bases and J 4 bases, with 18 bases left between them. Per the germline V gene, CDR1 is LNHDA and CDR2 is SQIVND (reference sequence). The CDR3 consists of 15 residues. The CDR3 spells CASRTDLDRGYGYTF. In nucleotides, the CDR3 is TGTGCCAGTAGAACAGACCTGGACCGGGGCTATGGCTACACCTTC.

CDR3 protein: CASSQDSGRNQETQYF. Here the CDR3 DNA reads TGCGCCAGCAGCCAAGACAGCGGGCGGAACCAAGAGACCCAGTACTTC. The chain employs TRBV4-1 and TRBJ2-5; perhaps TRBD2 as D (6 bases). Germline V gene sequence: CDR1 MGHRA, CDR2 YSYEKL. This CDR3 spans 16 amino acids. Trimming cost V 0 bases and J 0 bases, with 11 bases left between them.

Remarks on this clone: This specimen includes other DNA sequences encoding the same CDR3. The CDR3: CASSLGGPYEQYF. The CDR3 DNA is TGTGCCAGCAGTTTGGGGGGACCCTACGAGCAGTACTTC. The chain links TRBV27 to TRBJ2-7; D might be TRBD2 (6 bases). The CDR3 has 13 amino acids. From germline, CDR1 is MNHEY and CDR2 SMNVEV (reference sequence). The V end lost 3 bases, the J end lost 2 bases, and 8 bases lay between the germline ends.

The chain couples TRBV5-1 to TRBJ2-1; 9 bases align to TRBD1. Germline V gene data show CDR1 as SGHRS and CDR2 as YFSETQ. The junction had 2 bases not matched to a gene; V was cut back by 0 bases and J by 4 bases. The CDR3 is 15 residues long. CDR3 bases: TGCGCCAGCAGCTTGGTGGACAGGGGTTACAATGAGCAGTTCTTC. Its protein is CASSLVDRGYNEQFF.

CDR3 DNA: TGTGCCAGCAGCTTAGAGTTAGGGTACACTGAAGCTTTCTTT. Translated, it gives CASSLELGYTEAFF. The chain employs TRBV7-2 and TRBJ1-1; D uncertain. The germline CDR1 and CDR2 sequences are SGHTA and FQGNSA. The germline V and J ends were trimmed by 1 base and 3 bases, with 9 bases remaining between them. There are 14 residues in the CDR3.

The rearrangement uses TRBV28 and TRBJ2-5, with no clear D. In germline, CDR1 is MDHEN, CDR2 SYDVKM. Trimming shortened V by 4 bases and J by 5 bases, and 11 bases separated the two germline ends. CDR3 length: 13 residues. The CDR3 here is CASSSKVSETQYF. CDR3 in DNA: TGTGCCAGCAGTTCAAAGGTGTCGGAGACCCAGTACTTC.

This chain connects TRBV6-1 to TRBJ2-7, with 7 nucleotides matching TRBD1. With 2 bases clipped from V and 3 bases from J, the junction kept 4 bases outside the gene matches. This CDR3 region has 14 residues. Germline V CDR1 and CDR2: MNHNS, SASEGT. CDR3 sequence: CASSETGTVYEQYF. The CDR3 bases are TGTGCCAGCAGTGAAACGGGGACAGTCTACGAGCAGTACTTC.

The genes are TRBV5-1 and TRBJ2-7; tentatively, D is TRBD1 or TRBD2 (6 bases each). Germline CDR1 is SGHRS and CDR2 is YFSETQ. This CDR3 comprises 16 residues. The V gene lost 3 bases and the J gene lost 5 bases, with 21 bases spanning the gap. DNA for the CDR3: TGCGCCAGCAGCTCGTGGAGGGGGGAGCATAAGGACGAGCAGTACTTC. It encodes CASSSWRGEHKDEQYF.

The CDR3 bases are TGTGCCAGCAGCTTGGAGGGTTCGGCCAAAAACATTCAGTACTTC. This gives the protein CASSLEGSAKNIQYF. This rearrangement joins TRBV5-6 to TRBJ2-4; no reliable D call. The V end was cut by 0 bases, the J end by 1 base, with 8 bases between. Germline CDR1 is SGHDT and CDR2 is YYEEEE. The CDR3 has 15 residues.

A single count supports this clone. The chain links TRBV15 to TRBJ2-1; a possible D gene is TRBD1 (6 bases). The germline V gene encodes CDR1 LNHNV and CDR2 YYDKDF (reference sequence). Trimming left V 5 bases short and J 4 bases short, with 15 bases between. This CDR3 has 15 residues. As DNA, the CDR3 is TGTGCCACCAGCCGCGGGCAGGGGAATTACAATGAGCAGTTCTTC. Encoded protein: CATSRGQGNYNEQFF.

The chain links TRBV30 to TRBJ2-4; the D is unclear. Looked up from germline, CDR1 is GTSNPN and CDR2 is SVGIG (reference sequence). Between the trimmed V and J ends, which lost 5 bases and 1 base, there was a span of 9 bases. There are 13 residues in the CDR3. Here the CDR3 reads CAWDLGAKNIQYF. The CDR3 DNA reads TGTGCCTGGGACCTGGGCGCCAAAAACATTCAGTACTTC.

Worth noting for this clone: This sample also contains other DNA sequences that code for the same CDR3. CDR3 in DNA: TGTGCCAGCAGCCTGACAGAATCCTACAATGAGCAGTTCTTC. Translation: CASSLTESYNEQFF. The chain has TRBV7-9 and TRBJ2-1; a possible D gene is TRBD1 (5 bases). The germline V and J ends were trimmed by 5 bases and 1 base, with 9 bases remaining between them. Germline loops: CDR1 SEHNR, CDR2 FQNEAQ (reference sequence). CDR3 length: 14 amino acids. Looking up the rest from reference TRBV7-9 and TRBJ2-1 gives the full variable domain: DTGVSQNPRHKITKRGQNVTFRCDPISEHNRLYWYRQTLGQGPEFLTYFQNEAQLEKSRLLSDRFSAERPKGSFSTLEIQRTEQGDSAMYLCASSLTESYNEQFFGPGTRLTVL.

The count of this clone is one. The chain combines TRBV9 with TRBJ1-2; D remains ambiguous. The CDR3 covers 14 residues. V was trimmed by 0 bases and J by 5 bases, leaving 11 bases between them. The germline CDR1 and CDR2 sequences are SGDLS and YYNGEE. CDR3 region: CASSVGTEVYGYTF. As DNA, the CDR3 is TGTGCCAGCAGCGTAGGGACGGAAGTATATGGCTACACCTTC.

This clone was observed once. V is TRBV5-1 and J is TRBJ2-5, with TRBD2 matching 10 bases. Looked up from germline, CDR1 is SGHRS and CDR2 is YFSETQ. CDR3 length: 17 amino acids. With 2 bases clipped from V and 0 bases from J, the junction kept 7 bases outside the gene matches. In DNA, the CDR3 is TGCGCCAGCAGCTTAGGACTAGCGGCCCCTTACCAAGAGACCCAGTACTTC. The encoded protein is CASSLGLAAPYQETQYF.

CDR3 amino acids: CASIGTGGWNEQFF. CDR3 bases: TGTGCCAGCATAGGGACAGGGGGCTGGAATGAGCAGTTCTTC. This rearrangement joins TRBV6-5 to TRBJ2-1; 12 bases match TRBD1. The CDR3 contains 14 residues. Germline-derived CDR1 and CDR2 are MNHEY and SVGAGI. The junction had 5 bases not matched to a gene; V was cut back by 7 bases and J by 7 bases.

Remarks on this clone: Different DNA sequences within this sample yield the same CDR3. The chain has TRBV29-1 and TRBJ2-5; D unclear. Germline CDR1 and CDR2: SQVTM and ANQGSEA. V was cut by 4 bases and J by 2 bases, with 11 bases left in between. This CDR3 is 13 amino acids long. The CDR3 coding sequence is TGCAGCGTTGTCGGTCGGTTACAAGAGACCCAGTACTTC. Amino acid sequence: CSVVGRLQETQYF.

V and J are TRBV2 and TRBJ2-7; D is possibly TRBD1 or TRBD2 (5 bases each). The V end was cut by 6 bases, the J end by 4 bases, with 10 bases between. Germline assignment: CDR1 SNHLY and CDR2 FYNNEI. The CDR3 has 12 residues. CDR3 in amino acids: CASSWDRYEQYF. CDR3 sequence (DNA): TGTGCCAGCAGCTGGGACCGTTACGAGCAGTACTTC. The full variable domain, in which reference TRBV2 and TRBJ2-7 provide the parts outside the CDR3, is EPEVTQTPSHQVTQMGQEVILRCVPISNHLYFYWYRQILGQKVEFLVSFYNNEISEKSEIFDDQFSVERPDGSNFTLKIRSTKLEDSAMYFCASSWDRYEQYFGPGTRLTVT.